This TCR beta chain was documented in a study of cytomegalovirus exposure and HLA in healthy donors (dated by TCRdb to between 2016 and 2019). In the study overall: An earlier analysis of several hundred of the donors reported 276 Gb of sequence data and around 120 million unique TCR beta sequences obtained from approximately 180 million T cells. Using immunosequencing, the study profiled T cell repertoires from some 670 subjects and related those repertoires to cytomegalovirus serostatus. In addition to the first cohort of 666 subjects, a separate validation cohort of approximately 130 different subjects was used. To decide whether each TCR beta V gene segment behaved as functional or pseudogenic, an earlier analysis of some 600 of the donors relied on high-throughput TCR beta sequencing. Rather than using new phenotypic data, the later analysis identified candidate immune exposures from TCR beta sequences and from how often those sequences occurred across donors. The number of donors typed differed by locus, with 629-630 for A, B, C, DRB1 and DQB1, more than 500 for DQA1, some 570 for DPA1, and 400 to 490 for DPB1. The study was designed to test whether signatures of past pathogen exposure could be identified by cataloging public T cell receptors. A later analysis re-examined previously published TCR beta repertoires from over 500 donors and added high-resolution HLA genotyping to investigate patterns of TCR occurrence. Genome-wide SNP genotypes for about 55% of the 666 donors were used in a later genetic analysis, which treated that subset as a discovery cohort. HLA typing covered class I and class II loci at four-digit resolution. An early release that covered about 600 HLA-typed donors contained approximately 320 gigabases of sequencing data and around 80 million unique TCR sequences. Across 300 to 400 genotyped donors of the cohort, an average of approximately 200,000 unique TCR beta nucleotide sequences per donor were sequenced, and around 20% of those sequences were non-productive. Among the roughly 370 genotyped donors, around 81% belonged to the genetic ancestry cluster associated with self-reported Caucasian donors. To predict cytomegalovirus infection status, the study brought together high-throughput TCR immunosequencing, statistical association of individual TCRs with disease status, and machine learning. A handful of DR-DQ haplotypes were handled as single units for association and clustering because linkage in the cohort was strong. Every discovery cohort repertoire had been produced on one sequencing platform. Donor age, sex, ethnicity and CMV serostatus were compiled alongside the repertoire data. Results the study describes overall, beyond this receptor: Because HLA typing was unavailable for some donors at each locus, only the typed subset was used in association tests. A group of highly shared sequence variants was considered likely to be a technical artifact of the sequencing pipeline. The authors suggested that the approach could potentially be generalized to other disease states and immunological phenotypes. According to a later genetic analysis, donors in an Asian-associated ancestry cluster had fewer N-insertions in productive TCRs than the approximately 700-donor mean. Most CMV-associated TCR beta chains appeared to be HLA-restricted in a later analysis, and the HLA associations seemed to be driven largely by CMV exposure. In a later analysis, HLA-associated TCR beta chains were found to be more clonally expanded and to have lower generation probabilities than equally common non-associated chains. This cohort had only TCR beta chains sequenced, and the lack of alpha or paired-chain data limited which features could be detected. In a later analysis, about 17,000 TCR beta sequences were associated with specific HLA alleles at a false discovery rate of 0.05. Linkage disequilibrium might explain the correlated functional status among segregating V segments, but an unknown experimental factor could not be ruled out. When HLA alleles, especially DR and DQ, strongly co-occurred, TCR associations were difficult to assign to individual alleles. Presence/absence analyses assumed roughly uniform sequencing depth across donors, an assumption that may not hold. In both the original and validation cohorts, the classifier was reported to diagnose cytomegalovirus status with high specificity and sensitivity. A further reported finding was that TCR beta sequences accurately predicted the HLA-A and HLA-B alleles for most subjects in the first cohort. Several of the top co-occurrence clusters appeared to be linked to parvovirus B19, influenza, CMV and Epstein-Barr virus, according to a later analysis. A later genetic analysis associated a missense DCLRE1C variant with V-gene and J-gene trimming of TCR beta chains, and an independent cohort replicated the association. Some IMGT-functional V segments, including TRBV6-2 and TRBV6-3, could not be distinguished by the 87-base-pair reads and were therefore excluded. CMV serostatus was the only immune exposure information available for the cohort. Across donors, most TCR sequences were observed very rarely, whereas some public TCRs were present in many individuals. A later analysis found that TCR association rates varied across HLA loci, with DRB1 alleles showing the most associated TCRs and HLA-C alleles the fewest. In vitro tests confirmed that a few of the cytomegalovirus-associated TCR beta chains recognize cytomegalovirus antigens. An earlier analysis of 587 of the donors showed that most TCR beta V segments appeared in productive rearrangements either about 90% or about 30% of the time, which broadly matched IMGT annotations. Because counts were too low, seventeen rarely observed V segments, including chromosome 9 orphons, were left out of the earlier analysis of about 620 of the donors. A total of 150 or so TCR beta chains were listed by the study as associated with cytomegalovirus.

On this clone itself: There is no known antigen for this receptor. No base quality information exists; no much larger clone differs at one position.

The CDR3 has 14 amino acids, counting the end cysteine and phenylalanine. Only the CDR3 DNA is retained, 42 bases long and in frame from the first base. Reading the germline V gene (reference sequence) gives CDR1 MNHEY and CDR2 SMNVEV. The V end loses 4 bases and the J end loses 7 bases, and a stretch of 13 bases separates them. The cohort was made up of roughly 670 healthy bone marrow donors. All cohort members were sampled while nominally healthy, although unrecorded immune exposures were likely present. The donor tested CMV seropositive, placing the donor among the 250 to 350 seropositive members of the cohort. Each donor provided a peripheral blood sample, and peripheral blood mononuclear cells were used for TCR beta sequencing. The Qiagen DNeasy Blood Extraction Kit was used to extract genomic DNA from the blood cell samples. The library was generated by the immunoSEQ multiplex PCR assay. A mixture of 60 forward primers for TCR Vbeta segments and 13 reverse primers for TCR Jbeta segments was used in the multiplex PCR. The CDR3 region of rearranged TCR beta genes was amplified from genomic DNA by a multiplex PCR assay. On the Illumina HiSeq System, the amplified TCR beta libraries were sequenced as 87-base-pair reads. As for the original processing: A later analysis tallied around 82 million unique TCR beta chains across the 640 or so repertoires, and about 10 million of those chains were shared by two or more donors. Raw reads were error-corrected and collapsed into unique sequences with a nearest-neighbor algorithm that merged closely related sequences to remove PCR and sequencing errors. V, D and J gene segments were assigned by aligning CDR3 sequences to IMGT reference sequences. For a sequence to be retained, a match of at least six nucleotides to both a V gene segment and a J gene segment was required. A rearrangement counted as productive if the CDR3 had no stop codons and remained in frame with V and J, and every other rearrangement counted as non-productive. CDR3 was defined according to IMGT convention as the region running from the second conserved V-encoded cysteine to the conserved J-encoded phenylalanine. The earlier analysis of more than 450 of the donors excluded sequences that lacked an unambiguous match to a single V gene segment. In an earlier analysis of some 590 of the donors, a V segment was called functional when productive rearrangements were above 56.7%, and segregating when the standard deviation between donors exceeded 5%. A statistical classification framework was built for diagnosing cytomegalovirus status from the catalog of TCR beta chain sequences. In a later analysis, V and J genes were assigned by comparing TCR nucleotide sequences against IMGT/GENE-DB human TR gene sequences. In a later analysis, CDR3 sequences and most-parsimonious VDJ recombination scenarios were assigned using the TCRdist pipeline. In a later analysis, each TCR beta chain was defined by its CDR3 amino acid sequence together with its V-gene family, and reads lacking a unique V-gene family were excluded. In a later analysis, around 600 highly shared, low-generation-probability nucleotide sequences were removed to address suspected cross-contamination and a sequencing artifact. In a later analysis, a clonal expansion index for each public chain was calculated from normalized within-repertoire ranks of inferred template counts. A later analysis computed generation probabilities with a VDJ recombination model fitted to out-of-frame rearrangements, and checked the results against IGoR. Hypergeometric tests were used in a later analysis to score TCR-TCR, TCR-HLA and TCR-CMV co-occurrence, with a repertoire-size bias correction applied to the TCR pairs. False discovery rates were estimated in a later analysis by permuting HLA or CMV assignments 20 times. In a later analysis, co-occurring TCRs were grouped using DBSCAN, with TCRdist sequence similarity added in when clustering inside HLA-allele-positive subsets. Co-occurrence clustering excluded repertoires with fewer than 30,000 or more than 120,000 public chains, plus five with anomalous nucleotide sharing. Entries here come from immuneACCESS through TCRdb and include only in-frame sequences with V and J called. Some clones fail to appear in such tables; in the studies checked, an unresolved V gene covers under half of the shortfall, and the cause of the remainder is unknown. Clonal size and the V and J genes are those of that table, whereas D and trimming came from the DNA. Recorded for this sample are about 98,000 clones; about four fifths of them occurred a single time. The ten biggest clones cover approximately 10% of the sample.

The sequenced sample was PBMCs. The sequence was collected from a man between 18 and 29 years old in good health and CMV-seropositive. In this chain, TRBV27 is recombined with TRBJ1-4; the D gene cannot be resolved reliably. CDR3 sequence: CASSSTAHSEKLFF. The DNA reads as follows: TGTGCCAGCAGTTCGACGGCTCACAGTGAAAAACTGTTTTTT.